The 21 T cell receptor beta chains below were found in one sample sequenced in a study of T cell repertoires in cytomegalovirus infection. One entry per CDR3 protein results from TCRdb running MiXCR on the reads. The sample lists under 600,000 distinct CDR3 sequences, 16% occurring once. Source material: CD8+ T cells from PBMCs. These receptors originate from a human donor in good health (CMV status not recorded). Some clones in this sample may be carry-over from other donors' samples.

This clonotype was found a few times. This chain uses TRBV7-4 with TRBJ2-1; D is ambiguous. CDR3 length equals 14 residues. The ends were cut back, 9 bases at V and 0 bases at J, with 12 bases in the middle. Germline loops: CDR1 SGHVT, CDR2 SQSDAQ. The CDR3 sequence: CASTPPSSYNEQFF. Written as DNA, the CDR3 is TGTGCCAGTACCCCCCCGAGCTCCTACAATGAGCAGTTCTTC.

The genes are TRBV4-2 and TRBJ2-2; 11 bases fit TRBD2. The CDR3 loop spans 18 amino acids. Germline CDR1 reads LGHNA; CDR2 reads YNFKEQ. The V segment lost 2 bases and the J segment 2 bases; nucleotides outside the gene matches: 7. The CDR3 DNA follows: TGTGCCAGCAGCCAACCACTAGCGGGAGTTGGAAACACCGGGGAGCTGTTTTTT. It yields the protein CASSQPLAGVGNTGELFF.

This clonotype showed up just a few times. The junction and the germline gene differ at one end; a read error may be behind it. This chain uses TRBV27 with TRBJ2-1; 11 bases line up with TRBD2. The CDR3 loop spans 16 amino acids. CDR1 and CDR2 (germline): MNHEY, SMNVEV (reference sequence). For the CDR3, the DNA is TGTGCCAGCAGTCCGCACAATACCTCACCGGGACTAGCGGTCTACTTC. Amino acids: CASSPHNTSPGLAVYF.

The chain carries TRBV27 and TRBJ2-1; 9 nucleotides line up with TRBD2. This CDR3 contains 16 residues. Germline values: CDR1 MNHEY, CDR2 SMNVEV (reference sequence). With 1 base clipped from V and 7 bases from J, the junction kept 8 bases outside the gene matches. The CDR3 spells CASSLFASGAGNEQFF. The CDR3 nucleotides are TGTGCCAGCAGTTTATTCGCTAGCGGGGCGGGGAATGAGCAGTTCTTC.

The V and J genes are TRBV15 and TRBJ2-7; the D gene is possibly TRBD1 (7 bases). This CDR3 is built from 16 residues. Germline values: CDR1 LNHNV, CDR2 YYDKDF (reference sequence). With 1 base removed from V and 2 bases from J, the gap between germline ends came to 15 bases. The CDR3 loop reads CATSRARRGTAYEQYF. The CDR3 coding sequence is TGTGCCACCAGCAGAGCTCGCCGCGGGACAGCCTACGAGCAGTACTTC.

In its sample, this clonotype was seen many times. The chain carries TRBV7-9 and TRBJ2-3; D unclear. The CDR3 is 13 amino acids. Germline V gives CDR1 SEHNR, CDR2 FQNEAQ (reference sequence). Trimming cost V 0 bases and J 6 bases, with 7 bases left between them. The chain's CDR3 is CASSLAVVDTQYF. The CDR3 bases are TGTGCCAGCAGCTTAGCGGTTGTGGATACGCAGTATTTT.

The sample holds a few counts of this clonotype. The genes are TRBV12-3 or TRBV12-4 and TRBJ2-7; possibly TRBD2 for D (5 bases). The V end lost 3 bases, the J end lost 2 bases, and 11 bases lay between the germline ends. The CDR3 is 14 amino acids. CDR3 amino acids: CASSFRRGAYEQYF. In nucleotides, the CDR3 is TGTGCCAGCAGTTTTCGACGGGGAGCCTACGAGCAGTACTTC.

The V gene is TRBV29-1, the J gene TRBJ1-6; 12 nucleotides line up with TRBD1. This CDR3 contains 20 residues. Looked up from germline, CDR1 is SQVTM and CDR2 is ANQGSEA. The V segment lost 1 base and the J segment 3 bases; nucleotides outside the gene matches: 13. The CDR3 here is CSVEAGGTGGSQFYNSPLHF. CDR3 bases: TGCAGCGTTGAAGCGGGCGGGACAGGGGGCTCCCAGTTCTATAATTCACCCCTCCACTTT.

This clonotype occurred a few times. The V and J genes are TRBV5-1 and TRBJ2-7, with 9 bases fitting TRBD2. V lost 0 bases, J lost 6 bases, and 7 bases stayed unmatched. The germline gives CDR1 SGHRS, CDR2 YFSETQ. This CDR3 is 15 amino acids long. CDR3 DNA: TGCGCCAGCAGCTTGGAATTAGCGGGAGTTTTCGAGCAGTACTTC. Protein sequence: CASSLELAGVFEQYF. Combining the CDR3 with reference TRBV5-1 and TRBJ2-7 gives the whole variable domain KAGVTQTPRYLIKTRGQQVTLSCSPISGHRSVSWYQQTPGQGLQFLFEYFSETQRNKGNFPGRFSGRQFSNSRSEMNVSTLELGDSALYLCASSLELAGVFEQYFGPGTRLTVT.

This clonotype was detected ten times or more. The chain joins TRBV7-9 to TRBJ1-2; 7 bases line up with TRBD1. Losses at the gene ends were 4 bases for V and 4 bases for J; bases not matched to a gene: 12. The CDR3 totals 16 residues. In germline, CDR1 is SEHNR, CDR2 FQNEAQ (reference sequence). CDR3 amino acids: CASSSGTALGGYGYTF. The CDR3 region has the DNA TGTGCCAGCAGCTCCGGGACAGCCCTAGGAGGCTATGGCTACACCTTC.

In this sample, this clonotype turned up a few times. J is TRBJ2-1 and V is TRBV6-5; either TRBD1 or TRBD2 may fit D (6 bases each). V was clipped by 4 bases and J by 6 bases, with 10 bases between them. This CDR3 has 13 amino acids. Germline values: CDR1 MNHEY, CDR2 SVGAGI. This CDR3 reads CASSLRGVNEQFF. In DNA form, the CDR3 reads TGTGCCAGCAGTTTAAGGGGGGTCAATGAGCAGTTCTTC.

This clonotype was counted between two and nine times. The chain combines TRBV27 with TRBJ2-5, with a tentative D call TRBD2 (5 bases). The V end lost 1 base, the J end lost 5 bases, and 20 bases lay between the germline ends. CDR3 size: 17 residues. Germline CDR1 MNHEY, CDR2 SMNVEV (reference sequence). Here the CDR3 DNA reads TGTGCCAGCAGTTTATTGGCCCCGGCGGGCCGTCTCGAGACCCAGTACTTC. Protein: CASSLLAPAGRLETQYF.

V and J are TRBV4-2 and TRBJ2-3, with D possibly matching TRBD2 (6 bases). V was pared by 0 bases and J by 6 bases, with 19 bases between. Germline CDR1 reads LGHNA; CDR2 reads YNFKEQ. The CDR3 sequence is 17 residues long. The CDR3 loop reads CASSQDLTGVPGDTQYF. Written as DNA, the CDR3 is TGTGCCAGCAGCCAAGATCTTACGGGGGTCCCCGGGGATACGCAGTATTTT.

The chain links TRBV28 to TRBJ2-2; D remains ambiguous. Germline values: CDR1 MDHEN, CDR2 SYDVKM. Trimming took 5 bases from V and 1 from J, leaving 14 bases between them. CDR3 length: 16 residues. The CDR3 DNA reads TGTGCCAGCAGTCCCCTAGGGCAGGAGAACACCGGGGAGCTGTTTTTT. As protein: CASSPLGQENTGELFF.

The chain couples TRBV15 to TRBJ2-7; D is undetermined. CDR1 and CDR2 from the germline V gene are LNHNV and YYDKDF (reference sequence). This CDR3 comprises 11 residues. Between the trimmed V and J ends, which lost 5 bases and 5 bases, there was a span of 7 bases. The CDR3 DNA reads as TGTGCCACCAGCGGTATCCACGAGCAGTACTTC. This encodes CATSGIHEQYF.

This clonotype has ten or more counts. This chain links TRBV7-3 with TRBJ2-6; D may be TRBD1 (5 bases). V was shortened by 0 bases and J by 0 bases, with 9 bases between the two germline ends. Germline assignment: CDR1 SGHTA and CDR2 FQGTGA. The CDR3 has 17 residues. For the CDR3, the DNA is TGTGCCAGCAGCTTAACACAAGGGGACTCTGGGGCCAACGTCCTGACTTTC. It yields the protein CASSLTQGDSGANVLTF.

The CDR3 nucleotides read TGTGCCAGCAGCTCACCGACGCGTCGATATGGCTACACCTTC. The encoded protein is CASSSPTRRYGYTF. V is TRBV7-9 and J is TRBJ1-2; D gene uncertain. The CDR3 covers 14 residues. The germline V gene has CDR1 SEHNR and CDR2 FQNEAQ (reference sequence). V gave up 4 bases and J gave up 5 bases, with 14 bases separating them.

This clonotype showed up many times. The chain combines TRBV2 with TRBJ1-1; 7 bases agree with TRBD1. The CDR3 is 17 residues long. V shed 3 bases, J shed 3 bases, and the junction held 13 bases outside the gene matches. Germline V gives CDR1 SNHLY, CDR2 FYNNEI. The CDR3 DNA is TGTGCCAGCAGTGACTCGAGGACAGGTTCGTACGACACTGAAGCTTTCTTT. This codes for CASSDSRTGSYDTEAFF.

This clonotype was found many times. J is TRBJ2-3 and V is TRBV7-9, with D possibly matching TRBD1 (6 bases). Deletions cut 5 bases from V and 2 bases from J, with 14 bases between. This CDR3 contains 15 residues. Germline assignment: CDR1 SEHNR and CDR2 FQNEAQ (reference sequence). The CDR3 region is CASSPPGGLTDTQYF. The CDR3 bases are TGTGCCAGCAGCCCCCCTGGGGGCCTCACAGATACGCAGTATTTT. Combining the CDR3 with reference TRBV7-9 and TRBJ2-3 gives the whole variable domain DTGVSQNPRHKITKRGQNVTFRCDPISEHNRLYWYRQTLGQGPEFLTYFQNEAQLEKSRLLSDRFSAERPKGSFSTLEIQRTEQGDSAMYLCASSPPGGLTDTQYFGPGTRLTVL.

This clonotype was found many times. This rearrangement joins TRBV19 to TRBJ2-1, with 14 bases identical to TRBD2. With 5 bases clipped from V and 5 bases from J, the junction kept 20 bases outside the gene matches. There are 21 residues in the CDR3. The germline CDR1 and CDR2 sequences are LNHDA and SQIVND (reference sequence). The CDR3 DNA reads TGTGCCAGTAGTCAGATCCACAGGGAAACCGGGACTAGCGGGAGAGACAATGAGCAGTTCTTC. Residues: CASSQIHRETGTSGRDNEQFF.

This clonotype was found a few times. The CDR3 region has the DNA TGTGCCAGTAGTACCCTAGTGGAGCTCACTGAAGCTTTCTTT. Amino acid sequence: CASSTLVELTEAFF. The gene calls are TRBV19 and TRBJ1-1; no clear D. The germline CDR1 and CDR2 sequences are LNHDA and SQIVND (reference sequence). The germline V and J ends were trimmed by 4 bases and 4 bases, with 13 bases remaining between them. The CDR3 extends over 14 amino acids. Full variable domain (outside the CDR3, taken from reference TRBV19 and TRBJ1-1): DGGITQSPKYLFRKEGQNVTLSCEQNLNHDAMYWYRQDPGQGLRLIYYSQIVNDFQKGDIAEGYSVSREKKESFPLTVTSAQKNPTAFYLCASSTLVELTEAFFGQGTRLTVV.